This T cell receptor beta chain was captured by sequencing in a study of cytomegalovirus exposure and HLA in healthy donors. Turning to the study itself: A prior analysis found fewer than 120 million unique TCR beta sequences from 150 million to 200 million T cells.

Germline V lookup: CDR1 SEHNR, CDR2 FQNEAQ (reference sequence). The CDR3 is made up of 18 amino acids. Trimming took 4 bases from V and 7 from J; bases not matched to a gene: 17. General study points: Later analysis suggested most CMV-associated TCR beta chains were HLA-restricted. CMV serostatus was the sole immune exposure information available.

Worth noting for this clone: Its antigen is as yet unknown.

In the PCR, 60 Vbeta and 13 Jbeta primers were used. The data were produced by immunoSEQ multiplex PCR, yet TCRdb's version contains in-frame clones alone and is incomplete. This table has over 200,000 clones, roughly 82% appearing once. Sequenced material: PBMCs. The TCR was taken from a woman aged 40 to 50 in good health and CMV-seropositive. The chain uses TRBV7-9 and TRBJ1-3; 9 bases match TRBD1. Here the CDR3 reads CASSSLTITGGSRNTIYF. The CDR3 nucleotides read TGTGCCAGCAGCTCTCTTACAATTACAGGGGGCTCAAGGAACACCATATATTTT.